The TCR beta chain under discussion was sequenced for a study of a mutant IDH1 vaccine in newly diagnosed glioma. As for the study in general: Vaccines were begun 4-6 weeks after radiotherapy alone, or with temozolomide cycles. Weeks 35 and 47 hosted visits V12 and V13, respectively. Earlier therapy was either radiotherapy, temozolomide, or both, and most got both.

Here immunoSEQ multiplex PCR was the method, and the copy in TCRdb shows in-frame clones only, minus some. Of fewer than 55,000 clones listed, about 86% are singletons. This clone was seen only once. Its target is unknown. V trimming: 6 bases; J trimming: 2 bases; junction bases outside the gene matches: 4. Germline V lookup: CDR1 MNHEY, CDR2 SMNVEV (reference sequence). The length of the CDR3 is 14 residues. Specified time point: week 35, safety follow-up. In every dose of vaccine, 300 ug of mutant IDH1 20-mer peptide was given alongside topical imiquimod. This sequence joins TRBV27 and TRBJ2-1; 7 nucleotides line up with TRBD1. The starting material was PBMCs, obtained from a glioma patient whose treatment included an IDH1 peptide vaccine. The receptor was isolated from a woman in her thirties or forties with glioma. Some clones in this sample may be carry-over from other donors' samples. CDR3 sequence (DNA): TGTGCCAGCAGACCCAGGGGGACCTACAATGAGCAGTTCTTC. The encoded protein is CASRPRGTYNEQFF.